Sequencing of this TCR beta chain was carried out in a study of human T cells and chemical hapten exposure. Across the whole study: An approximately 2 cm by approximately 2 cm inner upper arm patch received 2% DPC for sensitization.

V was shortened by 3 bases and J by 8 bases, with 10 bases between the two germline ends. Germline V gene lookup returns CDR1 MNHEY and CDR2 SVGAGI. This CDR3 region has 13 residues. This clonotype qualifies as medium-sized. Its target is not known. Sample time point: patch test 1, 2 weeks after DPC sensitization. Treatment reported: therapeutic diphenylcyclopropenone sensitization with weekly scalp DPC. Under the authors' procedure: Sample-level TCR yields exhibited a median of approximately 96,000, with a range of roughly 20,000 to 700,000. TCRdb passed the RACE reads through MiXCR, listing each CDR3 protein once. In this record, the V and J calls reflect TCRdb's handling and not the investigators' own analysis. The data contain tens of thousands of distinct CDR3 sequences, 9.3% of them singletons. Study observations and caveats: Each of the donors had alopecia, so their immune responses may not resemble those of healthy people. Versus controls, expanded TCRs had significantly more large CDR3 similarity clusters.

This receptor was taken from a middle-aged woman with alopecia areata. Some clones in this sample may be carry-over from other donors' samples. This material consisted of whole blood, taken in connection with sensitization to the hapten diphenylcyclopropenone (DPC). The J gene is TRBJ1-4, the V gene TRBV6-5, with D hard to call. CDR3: CASSYPGSEKLFF. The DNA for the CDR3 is TGTGCCAGCAGTTATCCCGGGTCGGAAAAACTGTTTTTT.